These 30 T cell receptor beta chains share one sample of origin, sequenced in a study of control samples from healthy donors and cancer patients. Here immunoSEQ multiplex PCR was the method, and the copy in TCRdb shows in-frame clones only, minus some. The sample holds nearly 55,000 clones, 95% to 97% seen once. Sequenced material: blood. These receptors all come from a woman aged 25 to 45 in good health.

The chain carries TRBV20-1 and TRBJ1-2, with a tentative D call TRBD1 (5 bases). V was cut by 6 bases and J by 6 bases, with 8 bases left in between. CDR3 size: 10 residues. The V gene's germline CDR1 is DFQATT and CDR2 SNEGSKA (reference sequence). The CDR3 region has the DNA TGCAGTGCGGGAGGGGATGGCTACACCTTC. Amino acid sequence: CSAGGDGYTF.

V gene TRBV4-1 combines with J gene TRBJ1-6, with 8 positions matching TRBD1. The CDR3 runs 15 residues. Trimming at V came to 1 base and at J to 7 bases, leaving 3 bases not matched to a gene. CDR1 is MGHRA and CDR2 is YSYEKL in the germline V gene. The CDR3 sequence is CASSQVRGQNSPLHF. CDR3 sequence (DNA): TGCGCCAGCAGCCAAGTCAGGGGGCAAAATTCACCCCTCCACTTT.

V is TRBV7-8 and J is TRBJ1-1; D is perhaps TRBD1 (5 bases). The CDR3 consists of 15 residues. CDR1 and CDR2 from the germline V gene are SGHVS and FQNEAQ. Trimming removed 5 bases from V and 6 bases from J, with 19 bases in between. CDR3 DNA: TGTGCCAGCAGCACCACAGTGCGGGGGGTATCTGAAGCTTTCTTT. This translates into CASSTTVRGVSEAFF.

The genes are TRBV24-1 and TRBJ2-7; 7 positions agree with TRBD1. V lost 6 bases to trimming and J lost 2 bases; unmatched junction nucleotides: 6. The CDR3 spans 14 residues. The germline V gene encodes CDR1 KGHDR and CDR2 SFDVKD. CDR3 residues: CATSTGTDPYEQYF. CDR3 bases: TGTGCCACCAGTACCGGGACAGACCCCTACGAGCAGTACTTC.

This rearrangement joins TRBV21-1 to TRBJ2-1; TRBD2 is taken as the D call from the table, unchecked against the DNA. TRBV21-1 is marked as a pseudogene. The CDR3 spans 16 residues. The CDR3 loop reads CASSKKRTDSRNEQFF. The CDR3 bases are TGTGCCAGCAGCAAAAAGAGAACGGACTCGAGGAATGAGCAGTTCTTC.

V gene TRBV4-2 combines with J gene TRBJ1-3; D not certain. The ends were cut back, 1 base at V and 4 bases at J, with 2 bases in the middle. Germline lookup yields CDR1 LGHNA and CDR2 YNFKEQ. CDR3 length: 12 amino acids. The CDR3 region is CASSQGGNTIYF. Written as DNA, the CDR3 is TGTGCCAGCAGCCAAGGAGGAAACACCATATATTTT.

The rearrangement links TRBV30 to TRBJ2-2; 7 bases are shared with TRBD1. V trimming: 3 bases; J trimming: 6 bases; junction bases outside the gene matches: 10. The CDR3 runs 15 residues. From germline, CDR1 is GTSNPN and CDR2 SVGIG (reference sequence). This chain's CDR3 is CAWRSPGTVPGELFF. CDR3 coding DNA: TGTGCCTGGAGATCTCCGGGGACAGTCCCCGGGGAGCTGTTTTTT.

Notes on this clone: Mismatch with germline at one junction end may stem from a read error. The chain links TRBV5-4 to TRBJ1-2, with TRBD1 identical over 10 bases. There are 14 residues in the CDR3. Looked up from germline, CDR1 is SGHNT and CDR2 is YYREEE (reference sequence). This CDR3 is CASSLGQGIYGYTF. The CDR3 bases are TGTGCCAGCAGTTTGGGACAGGGGATATATGGCTACACCTTC. The full variable domain, with the rest looked up from reference TRBV5-4 and TRBJ1-2, is ETGVTQSPTHLIKTRGQQVTLRCSSQSGHNTVSWYQQALGQGPQFIFQYYREEENGRGNFPPRFSGLQFPNYSSELNVNALELDDSALYLCASSLGQGIYGYTFGSGTRLTVV.

The chain is built from TRBV5-1 and TRBJ2-4; 10 bases agree with TRBD2. Germline trimming cut 2 bases from V and 12 bases from J; bases unmatched to any gene: 11. This CDR3 is 15 amino acids long. CDR1 is SGHRS, CDR2 YFSETQ, per germline. The CDR3 DNA reads TGCGCCAGCAGCTTACCCCCCACTAGCGGGACGAGTCAGTACTTC. Translating gives CASSLPPTSGTSQYF.

The chain employs TRBV2 and TRBJ2-4; D gene ambiguous. This CDR3 has 15 residues. Germline V gene data show CDR1 as SNHLY and CDR2 as FYNNEI. V lost 2 bases, J lost 5 bases, and 13 bases lay in between. The CDR3 sequence is CASSESPWTENIQYF. The CDR3 region has the DNA TGTGCCAGCAGTGAAAGCCCCTGGACGGAAAACATTCAGTACTTC.

This chain connects TRBV28 to TRBJ2-7; the match to TRBD2 covers 7 bases. Per germline, CDR1 MDHEN and CDR2 SYDVKM. The CDR3 contains 15 residues. The V and J ends lost 6 bases and 3 bases, in that order; junction bases with no gene match: 11. This CDR3 reads CASSPTREEFYEQYF. CDR3 nucleotides: TGTGCCAGCAGCCCAACCCGGGAGGAGTTCTACGAGCAGTACTTC.

The chain links TRBV5-5 to TRBJ2-1, with TRBD2 matching 10 bases. CDR1 and CDR2 (germline): SGHKS, YYEKEE (reference sequence). CDR3 size: 16 residues. J lost 5 bases, V lost 4 bases, and 9 bases had no gene match. CDR3 DNA sequence: TGTGCCAGCAGCCAGGCTGGGCTAGCGGGAGACAATGAGCAGTTCTTC. This gives the protein CASSQAGLAGDNEQFF.

J is TRBJ2-1 and V is TRBV24-1, with 9 bases matching TRBD2. CDR3 length equals 14 residues. The germline CDR1 and CDR2 sequences are KGHDR and SFDVKD. V was clipped by 5 bases and J by 7 bases; unmatched bases: 5. The CDR3 sequence: CATSAAGGGNEQFF. The DNA of the CDR3 is TGTGCCACCAGTGCTGCGGGAGGGGGGAATGAGCAGTTCTTC.

The J gene is TRBJ1-1, the V gene TRBV19; 10 nucleotides align to TRBD1. Germline loops: CDR1 LNHDA, CDR2 SQIVND (reference sequence). Trimming at V came to 6 bases and at J to 11 bases, leaving 12 bases not matched to a gene. The CDR3 spans 14 residues. The CDR3 spells CASSPRQGALNAFF. The CDR3 DNA reads as TGTGCCAGTAGCCCAAGACAGGGGGCGCTTAACGCTTTCTTT.

The rearrangement joins TRBV28 to TRBJ1-6, with D possibly matching TRBD1 (5 bases). Looked up from germline, CDR1 is MDHEN and CDR2 is SYDVKM. V was pared by 7 bases and J by 9 bases, with 10 bases between. CDR3 length: 12 residues. CDR3 sequence (DNA): TGTGCCAGCACCTCGGGGCTTTCACCCCTCCACTTT. This encodes CASTSGLSPLHF.

This chain uses TRBV7-8 with TRBJ2-5; TRBD1 aligns across 9 bases. This CDR3 has 14 amino acids. With 5 bases clipped from V and 4 bases from J, the junction kept 5 bases outside the gene matches. Germline CDR1 SGHVS, CDR2 FQNEAQ. The CDR3 reads CASSLTGGPETQYF. The CDR3 DNA reads TGTGCCAGCAGCCTGACAGGGGGACCAGAGACCCAGTACTTC.

The V and J genes are TRBV18 and TRBJ1-1; D possibly corresponds to TRBD1 (6 bases). The V gene lost 1 base and the J gene lost 0 bases, with 9 bases spanning the gap. Germline V gene lookup returns CDR1 KGHSH and CDR2 LQKENI. The CDR3 covers 15 residues. This CDR3 reads CASSPQDSLNTEAFF. CDR3 DNA sequence: TGTGCCAGCTCACCACAGGACAGCTTGAACACTGAAGCTTTCTTT.

V is TRBV3-1 (or the pseudogene TRBV3-2) and J is TRBJ1-5, with D unresolved. The germline CDR1 and CDR2 sequences are LGHDT and YNNKEL (reference sequence). V lost 1 base to trimming and J lost 0 bases, with 7 bases between them. This CDR3 has 15 amino acids. CDR3 amino acids: CASSQGLHSNQPQHF. In DNA, the CDR3 is TGTGCCAGCAGCCAAGGACTCCATAGCAATCAGCCCCAGCATTTT.

The chain couples TRBV3-1 (or the pseudogene TRBV3-2) to TRBJ1-1, with unresolved D. Germline V CDR1 and CDR2: LGHDT, YNNKEL (reference sequence). V dropped 1 base and J dropped 1 base, with 7 bases sitting between them. The CDR3 contains 14 residues. The CDR3 sequence: CASSQAGGNTEAFF. CDR3 nucleotides: TGTGCCAGCAGCCAAGCAGGAGGGAACACTGAAGCTTTCTTT.

CDR3 region: CASSQDRGSYSPLHF. The CDR3 bases are TGTGCCAGCAGCCAAGATCGCGGTAGCTACTCACCCCTCCACTTT. The chain combines TRBV14 with TRBJ1-6; D not certain. There are 15 residues in the CDR3. CDR1 SGHDN and CDR2 FVKESK come from the germline V gene. V was pared by 0 bases and J by 10 bases, with 13 bases between.

The genes are TRBV6-2 or TRBV6-3 and TRBJ2-7; the D gene is possibly TRBD2 (6 bases). Germline V gene data show CDR1 as MNHEY and CDR2 as SVGEGT. The CDR3 runs 16 residues. V was clipped by 0 bases and J by 3 bases, with 15 bases between them. The CDR3 protein is CASSYSTYTGSYEQYF. CDR3 nucleotides: TGTGCCAGCAGTTACTCGACCTACACCGGGAGCTACGAGCAGTACTTC.

This clone has a single count. V and J are TRBV7-9 and TRBJ1-1; possible D gene TRBD1, 5 bases. V gave up 1 base and J gave up 10 bases, with 16 bases separating them. This CDR3 contains 14 residues. Germline values: CDR1 SEHNR, CDR2 FQNEAQ (reference sequence). The DNA for the CDR3 is TGTGCCAGCAGCTTAGTATCAGGGCCCGGCGGAGCTTTCTTT. It codes for CASSLVSGPGGAFF.

V is TRBV4-2 and J is TRBJ2-3; TRBD2 agrees at 11 bases. This CDR3 has 16 amino acids. The V and J ends lost 4 bases and 6 bases, in that order; junction bases with no gene match: 9. Germline V gene data show CDR1 as LGHNA and CDR2 as YNFKEQ. The CDR3 here is CASSPLAGAGSDTQYF. CDR3 DNA: TGTGCCAGCAGCCCACTAGCGGGGGCTGGCAGCGATACGCAGTATTTT.

The chain is built from TRBV7-2 and TRBJ2-7; TRBD2 matches 11 bases. Germline V gene data show CDR1 as SGHTA and CDR2 as FQGNSA. The CDR3 contains 15 residues. J was trimmed by 4 bases and V by 2 bases; bases with no gene match: 4. The CDR3 DNA sequence: TGTGCCAGCAGCTTATCCATAGCGGGAGGGTACGAGCAGTACTTC. Its translation is CASSLSIAGGYEQYF.

This chain uses TRBV28 with TRBJ2-1; D is ambiguous. Germline V gene sequence: CDR1 MDHEN, CDR2 SYDVKM. The V end lost 6 bases, the J end lost 1 base, and 13 bases lay between the germline ends. The CDR3 is 15 amino acids. The CDR3 spells CASRPLLNSYNEQFF. CDR3 bases: TGTGCCAGCAGACCCTTACTGAATTCCTACAATGAGCAGTTCTTC. Full variable domain (remainder filled in from reference TRBV28 and TRBJ2-1): DVKVTQSSRYLVKRTGEKVFLECVQDMDHENMFWYRQDPGLGLRLIYFSYDVKMKEKGDIPEGYSVSREKKERFSLILESASTNQTSMYLCASRPLLNSYNEQFFGPGTRLTVL.

The chain employs TRBV5-6 and TRBJ2-2; no definite D call. Germline loops: CDR1 SGHDT, CDR2 YYEEEE. This CDR3 is 16 amino acids long. V was cut by 7 bases and J by 0 bases, with 16 bases left in between. This CDR3 is CASSGVASANTGELFF. The CDR3 DNA reads TGTGCCAGCTCGGGCGTCGCGAGCGCGAACACCGGGGAGCTGTTTTTT. The complete variable domain, with remaining parts taken from reference TRBV5-6 and TRBJ2-2, reads DAGVTQSPTHLIKTRGQQVTLRCSPKSGHDTVSWYQQALGQGPQFIFQYYEEEERQRGNFPDRFSGHQFPNYSSELNVNALLLGDSALYLCASSGVASANTGELFFGEGSRLTVL.

The V gene is TRBV2, the J gene TRBJ2-2; possible D gene TRBD1, 5 bases. This CDR3 spans 16 amino acids. V lost 3 bases and J lost 0, with 11 bases in between. Germline V gives CDR1 SNHLY, CDR2 FYNNEI. DNA for the CDR3: TGTGCCAGCAGTGATCAAGGGGTGGCGAACACCGGGGAGCTGTTTTTT. As protein: CASSDQGVANTGELFF.

This chain connects TRBV30 to TRBJ2-2, with 10 bases lining up with TRBD1. Germline CDR1 is GTSNPN and CDR2 is SVGIG (reference sequence). Trimming removed 4 bases from V and 3 bases from J; junction bases left unmatched: 2. The CDR3 sequence is 14 residues long. The DNA of the CDR3 is TGTGCCTGGAACGGACAGGGGGACACCGGGGAGCTGTTTTTT. It specifies CAWNGQGDTGELFF.

The V call is TRBV7-9, the J call TRBJ2-1; TRBD2 agrees at 7 bases. CDR1 and CDR2 from the germline V gene are SEHNR and FQNEAQ (reference sequence). V shed 5 bases and J 9 bases; nucleotides not matched to a gene: 13. This CDR3 contains 15 residues. The CDR3 is CASSDIGARETEQFF. As DNA, the CDR3 is TGTGCCAGCAGCGACATAGGGGCGCGGGAGACTGAGCAGTTCTTC.

J is TRBJ1-5 and V is TRBV7-2; TRBD1 is a possible D gene (5 bases). The length of the CDR3 is 14 residues. Germline CDR1 is SGHTA and CDR2 is FQGNSA. Deletions cut 1 base from V and 6 bases from J, with 10 bases between. The CDR3 sequence: CASSLVGQGQPQHF. CDR3 DNA sequence: TGTGCCAGCAGCTTAGTGGGGCAGGGTCAGCCCCAGCATTTT.